The 19 T cell receptor beta chains below were found in one sample sequenced in a study. TCRdb reprocessed the 5' RACE reads via MiXCR and lists one record per CDR3 protein. The sample yields 5,500 to 6,500 distinct CDR3 sequences, under 40% seen once. Sequencing was carried out using naive CD4+ T cells sorted from a lymph node. Subset indicated: naive CD4+ T cells, CD4+CD45RA+CD25-. The source is a female donor with breast cancer.

Points on this clonotype: It may be a read error: a sequence one base away is much more abundant. The rearrangement uses TRBV7-2 and TRBJ2-3; D gene uncertain. This CDR3 is built from 15 residues. The germline gives CDR1 SGHTA, CDR2 FQGNSA. CDR3 bases: TGTGCCAGCAGCTTAGTATCAGGTCTTACAGATGCGCAGTATTTT. Translating it yields CASSLVSGLTDAQYF.

This clonotype has more than one count but fewer than ten. The chain carries TRBV5-1 and TRBJ2-3, with TRBD1 identical over 9 bases. CDR1 is SGHRS, CDR2 YFSETQ, per germline. J was trimmed by 0 bases and V by 4 bases; bases with no gene match: 6. This CDR3 contains 16 residues. CDR3 region: CASSVPQGASTDTQYF. The CDR3 DNA reads as TGCGCCAGCAGCGTGCCACAGGGGGCCAGCACAGATACGCAGTATTTT.

This clonotype was seen just once. V is TRBV30 and J is TRBJ2-1; TRBD2 matches 15 bases. V shed 2 bases, J shed 9 bases, and the junction held 5 bases outside the gene matches. The CDR3 loop spans 15 amino acids. Looked up from germline, CDR1 is GTSNPN and CDR2 is SVGIG (reference sequence). The CDR3 DNA sequence: TGTGCCTGGAGTACCGGGACTAGCGGGGGGAGTGAGCAGTTCTTC. Its translation: CAWSTGTSGGSEQFF.

In its sample, this clonotype ranks as medium-sized. V and J are TRBV4-1 and TRBJ2-3; D is uncertain. Trimming left V 1 base short and J 5 bases short, with 4 bases between. Germline V gives CDR1 MGHRA, CDR2 YSYEKL. This CDR3 contains 12 residues. In DNA, the CDR3 is TGCGCCAGCAGCCAAGTGTTAGATACGCAGTATTTT. Translation gives CASSQVLDTQYF.

As for this clonotype: The germline gene is not matched at one end of the junction; a read error may be the cause. V is TRBV13 and J is TRBJ2-3; 10 bases agree with TRBD1. This CDR3 is 15 amino acids long. Germline V gene lookup returns CDR1 PRHDT and CDR2 FYEKMQ (reference sequence). The DNA of the CDR3 is TGTGCCGGCAGCTTATCCGGGACAGGGGTTGATACGCAGTATTTT. Amino acids: CAGSLSGTGVDTQYF.

This clonotype is judged medium-sized. The chain recombines TRBV3-1 with TRBJ2-7; D remains unclear. The CDR3 loop spans 11 amino acids. Trimming cost V 4 bases and J 3 bases, with 4 bases left between them. CDR1 LGHDT and CDR2 YNNKEL come from the germline V gene (reference sequence). The CDR3 here is CASSLGYEQYF. The CDR3 DNA follows: TGTGCCAGCAGCCTCGGCTACGAGCAGTACTTC.

This clonotype is medium-sized by share. The chain recombines TRBV2 with TRBJ2-1; 8 bases line up with TRBD1. Germline CDR1 SNHLY, CDR2 FYNNEI. The CDR3 extends over 14 amino acids. Unmatched junction bases numbered 4, after V lost 5 bases and J lost 4 bases. CDR3: CASSTDRGYNEQFF. The DNA of the CDR3 is TGTGCCAGCAGTACCGACAGGGGTTACAATGAGCAGTTCTTC.

This clonotype was counted between two and nine times. V usage is TRBV12-3 or TRBV12-4 and J usage is TRBJ2-2, with TRBD2 matching 12 bases. Losses at the gene ends were 6 bases for V and 2 bases for J; bases not matched to a gene: 4. The CDR3 spans 16 residues. The CDR3 region is CASRPTSGGNTGELFF. CDR3 DNA: TGTGCCAGCAGACCGACTAGCGGGGGTAACACCGGGGAGCTGTTTTTT.

Within the sample, this clonotype is medium-sized. The chain employs TRBV6-1 and TRBJ1-5, with D hard to call. V was pared by 5 bases and J by 3 bases, with 2 bases between. The CDR3 totals 11 residues. Per germline, CDR1 MNHNS and CDR2 SASEGT. The DNA for the CDR3 is TGTGCCAGCAGTTACAATCAGCCCCAGCATTTT. The encoded protein is CASSYNQPQHF.

The V and J genes are TRBV7-2 and TRBJ2-7; D is uncertain. The germline CDR1 and CDR2 sequences are SGHTA and FQGNSA. Trimming stripped 1 base from V and 3 bases from J, with 7 bases between. The CDR3 has 13 amino acids. The chain's CDR3 is CASSLEDFYEQYF. The CDR3 DNA reads as TGTGCCAGCAGCTTAGAGGATTTCTACGAGCAGTACTTC.

The chain is built from TRBV7-3 and TRBJ2-1; 9 bases are a match to TRBD1. CDR1 and CDR2 (germline): SGHTA, FQGTGA. The V segment lost 8 bases and the J segment 15 bases; nucleotides outside the gene matches: 11. This CDR3 comprises 12 residues. The CDR3 coding sequence is TGTGCCAGCGGCTCTCCAGGACAGGGGACGTTCTTC. It translates to CASGSPGQGTFF. The full variable domain, rest sourced from reference TRBV7-3 and TRBJ2-1, is GAGVSQTPSNKVTEKGKYVELRCDPISGHTALYWYRQSLGQGPEFLIYFQGTGAADDSGLPNDRFFAVRPEGSVSTLKIQRTERGDSAVYLCASGSPGQGTFFGPGTRLTVL.

The V call is TRBV6-5, the J call TRBJ2-3, with D maybe TRBD2 (6 bases). The V end was cut by 6 bases, the J end by 4 bases, with 14 bases between. The CDR3 covers 14 residues. The germline V gene has CDR1 MNHEY and CDR2 SVGAGI. CDR3 sequence reads: CASRVGSGADTQYF. The CDR3 DNA sequence: TGTGCCAGCAGAGTCGGGAGTGGCGCAGATACGCAGTATTTT.

For this clonotype: The junction differs from germline at one of its ends, possibly a read error. This sequence joins TRBV11-2 and TRBJ1-2; D is unclear. This CDR3 has 14 amino acids. CDR1 and CDR2 from the germline V gene are SGHAT and FQNNGV. The CDR3 DNA reads TGTGCCAACAGCTTAGACACGGCTAACTATGGCTACACCTTC. Protein sequence: CANSLDTANYGYTF.

The genes are TRBV20-1 and TRBJ2-7, with D hard to call. The germline V gene encodes CDR1 DFQATT and CDR2 SNEGSKA (reference sequence). The CDR3 totals 15 residues. V lost 1 base and J lost 3, with 16 bases in between. CDR3 sequence reads: CSARAPTGRVYEQYF. CDR3 DNA sequence: TGCAGTGCTAGAGCTCCTACCGGGCGCGTCTACGAGCAGTACTTC.

This clonotype has just a few counts. The chain is built from TRBV25-1 and TRBJ1-6, with D possibly matching TRBD1 (5 bases). The germline V and J ends were trimmed by 3 bases and 9 bases, with 12 bases remaining between them. The CDR3 is 14 residues long. Germline V gene lookup returns CDR1 MGHDK and CDR2 SYGVNS. The CDR3 region is CASSDLGGSSPLHF. The DNA for the CDR3 is TGTGCCAGCAGTGATCTCGGGGGAAGTTCACCCCTCCACTTT.

This clonotype ranks as large. This chain uses TRBV10-3 with TRBJ2-7, with TRBD1 identical over 7 bases. CDR1 and CDR2 from the germline V gene are ENHRY and SYGVKD. V lost 4 bases and J lost 4; bases outside the gene matches: 4. CDR3 length equals 13 residues. The chain's CDR3 is CAISANRGYEQYF. The CDR3, as DNA: TGTGCCATCAGTGCAAACAGGGGTTACGAGCAGTACTTC.

About this clonotype: Compared with germline, one end of the junction differs, possibly owing to a read error. The rearrangement links TRBV28 to TRBJ1-2; perhaps TRBD1 as D (6 bases). The CDR3 length is 14 residues. Germline assignment: CDR1 MDHEN and CDR2 SYDVKM. The CDR3 region has the DNA TGTGCCAGCAGTCTATGGACAGCCGCATATGGCTACACCTTC. It codes for CASSLWTAAYGYTF.

Points on this clonotype: Likely a read error: the CDR3 ends without its conserved phenylalanine or tryptophan. The genes are TRBV29-1 and TRBJ2-3; D gene unclear. V was pared by 7 bases and J by 3 bases, with 20 bases between. Germline V gene sequence: CDR1 SQVTM, CDR2 ANQGSEA. There are 15 residues in the CDR3. The CDR3 DNA is TGCAGCGCCGTTGACGCGTTTCTCAGGACAGATACGCAGTATCTT. Residues: CSAVDAFLRTDTQYL.

The CDR3 spells CSARDVYSNQPQHF. In nucleotides, the CDR3 is TGCAGTGCTAGAGATGTCTATAGCAATCAGCCCCAGCATTTT. The rearrangement links TRBV20-1 to TRBJ1-5, with unresolved D. The CDR3 totals 14 residues. The germline V gene encodes CDR1 DFQATT and CDR2 SNEGSKA (reference sequence). V was shortened by 0 bases and J by 0 bases, with 6 bases between the two germline ends.